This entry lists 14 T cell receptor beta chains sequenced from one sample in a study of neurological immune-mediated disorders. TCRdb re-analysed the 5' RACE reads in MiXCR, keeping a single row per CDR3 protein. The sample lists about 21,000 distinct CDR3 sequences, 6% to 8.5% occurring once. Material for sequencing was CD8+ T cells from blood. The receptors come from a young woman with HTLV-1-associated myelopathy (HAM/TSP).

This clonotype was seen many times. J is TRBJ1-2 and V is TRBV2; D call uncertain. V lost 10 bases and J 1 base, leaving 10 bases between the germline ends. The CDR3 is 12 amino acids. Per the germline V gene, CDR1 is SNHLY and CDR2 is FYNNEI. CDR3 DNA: TGTGCCAACCCTGTCCATAACTATGGCTACACCTTC. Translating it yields CANPVHNYGYTF. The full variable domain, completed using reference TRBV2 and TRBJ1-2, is EPEVTQTPSHQVTQMGQEVILRCVPISNHLYFYWYRQILGQKVEFLVSFYNNEISEKSEIFDDQFSVERPDGSNFTLKIRSTKLEDSAMYFCANPVHNYGYTFGSGTRLTVV.

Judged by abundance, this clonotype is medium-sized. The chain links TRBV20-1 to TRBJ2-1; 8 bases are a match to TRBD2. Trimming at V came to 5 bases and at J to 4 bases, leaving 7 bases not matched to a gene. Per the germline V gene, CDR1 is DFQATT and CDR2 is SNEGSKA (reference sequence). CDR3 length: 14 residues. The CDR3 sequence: CSALRGDDYNEQFF. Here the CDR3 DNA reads TGCAGTGCTTTGCGGGGGGACGATTACAATGAGCAGTTCTTC.

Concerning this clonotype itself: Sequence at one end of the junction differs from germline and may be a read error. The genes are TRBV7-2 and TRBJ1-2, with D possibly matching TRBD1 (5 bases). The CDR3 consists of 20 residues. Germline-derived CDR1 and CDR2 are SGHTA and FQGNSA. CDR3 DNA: TGTGCCAGCAGCTACCGACCGGGCCAACTCCGGGACCGAAAGGACTATGGATACACCTTC. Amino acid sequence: CASSYRPGQLRDRKDYGYTF.

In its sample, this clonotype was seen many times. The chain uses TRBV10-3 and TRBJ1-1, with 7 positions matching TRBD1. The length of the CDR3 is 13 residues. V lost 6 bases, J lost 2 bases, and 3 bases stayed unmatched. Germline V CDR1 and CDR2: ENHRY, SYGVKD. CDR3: CAIRGDRNTEAFF. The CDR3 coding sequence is TGTGCCATCAGAGGGGACAGAAACACTGAAGCTTTCTTT.

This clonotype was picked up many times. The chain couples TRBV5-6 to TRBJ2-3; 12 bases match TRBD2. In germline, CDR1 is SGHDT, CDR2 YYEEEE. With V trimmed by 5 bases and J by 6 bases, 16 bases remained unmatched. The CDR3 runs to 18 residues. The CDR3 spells CASRYGLAGITARDTQYF. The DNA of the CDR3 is TGTGCCAGCAGATACGGACTAGCGGGGATAACTGCCCGCGATACGCAGTATTTT.

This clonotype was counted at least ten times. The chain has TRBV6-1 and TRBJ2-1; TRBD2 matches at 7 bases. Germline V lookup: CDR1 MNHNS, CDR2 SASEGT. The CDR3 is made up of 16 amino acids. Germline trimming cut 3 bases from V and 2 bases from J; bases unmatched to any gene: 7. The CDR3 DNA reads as TGTGCCAGCAGTGACAGGAGCGGGGAAACCTACAATGAGCAGTTCTTC. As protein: CASSDRSGETYNEQFF.

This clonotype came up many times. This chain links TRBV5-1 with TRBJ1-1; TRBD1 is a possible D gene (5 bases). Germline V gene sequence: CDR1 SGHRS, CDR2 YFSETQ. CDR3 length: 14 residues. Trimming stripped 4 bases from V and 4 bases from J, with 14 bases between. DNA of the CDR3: TGCGCCAGCAGCCCGGCGGGGGGGGGCACTGAAGCTTTCTTT. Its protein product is CASSPAGGGTEAFF.

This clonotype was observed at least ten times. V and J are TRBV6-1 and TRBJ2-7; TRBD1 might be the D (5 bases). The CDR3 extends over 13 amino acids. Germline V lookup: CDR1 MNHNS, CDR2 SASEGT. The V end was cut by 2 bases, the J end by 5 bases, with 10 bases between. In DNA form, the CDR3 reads TGTGCCAGCAGTGAAAGGGGTCCCGACGAGCAGTACTTC. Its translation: CASSERGPDEQYF.

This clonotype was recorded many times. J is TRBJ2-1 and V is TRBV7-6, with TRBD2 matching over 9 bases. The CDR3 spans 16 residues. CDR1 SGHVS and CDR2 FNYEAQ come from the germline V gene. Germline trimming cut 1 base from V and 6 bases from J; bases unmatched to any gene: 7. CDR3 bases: TGTGCCAGCAGCTTAGGGGGACTAGCAGCCCTCAATGAGCAGTTCTTC. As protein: CASSLGGLAALNEQFF.

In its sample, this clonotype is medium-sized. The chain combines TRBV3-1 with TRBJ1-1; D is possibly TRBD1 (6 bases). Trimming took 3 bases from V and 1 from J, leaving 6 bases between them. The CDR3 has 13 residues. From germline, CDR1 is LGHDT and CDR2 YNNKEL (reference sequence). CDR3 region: CASSQGANTEAFF. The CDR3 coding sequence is TGTGCCAGCAGCCAGGGGGCGAACACTGAAGCTTTCTTT.

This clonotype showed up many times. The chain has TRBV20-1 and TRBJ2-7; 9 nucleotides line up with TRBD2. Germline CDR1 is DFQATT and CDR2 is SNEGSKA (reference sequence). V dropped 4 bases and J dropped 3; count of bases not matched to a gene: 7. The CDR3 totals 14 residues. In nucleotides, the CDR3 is TGCAGTGCTATAGCGGGGGAGGCAAACTACGAGCAGTACTTC. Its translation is CSAIAGEANYEQYF.

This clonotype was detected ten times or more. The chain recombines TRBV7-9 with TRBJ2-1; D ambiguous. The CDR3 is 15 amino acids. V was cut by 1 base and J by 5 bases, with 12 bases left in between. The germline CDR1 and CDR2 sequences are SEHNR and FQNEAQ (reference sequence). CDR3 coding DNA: TGTGCCAGCAGCTTAGGGGCAACACCAAACAATGAGCAGTTCTTC. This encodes CASSLGATPNNEQFF.

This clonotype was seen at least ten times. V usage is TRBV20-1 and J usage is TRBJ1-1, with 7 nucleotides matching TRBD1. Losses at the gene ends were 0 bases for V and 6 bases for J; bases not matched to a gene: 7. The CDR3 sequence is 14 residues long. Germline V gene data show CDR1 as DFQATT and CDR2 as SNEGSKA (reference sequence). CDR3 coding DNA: TGCAGTGCTAGAGATCAGAGGGGGCAGGCTGAAGCTTTCTTT. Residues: CSARDQRGQAEAFF.

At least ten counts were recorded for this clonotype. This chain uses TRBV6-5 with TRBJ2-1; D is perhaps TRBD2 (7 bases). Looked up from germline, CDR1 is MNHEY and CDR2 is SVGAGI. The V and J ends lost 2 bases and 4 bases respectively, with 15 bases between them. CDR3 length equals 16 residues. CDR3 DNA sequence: TGTGCCAGCAGTTACGCCGAGGGGGGGGCATACAATGAGCAGTTCTTC. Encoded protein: CASSYAEGGAYNEQFF.